Reported below is one TCR beta chain. Its antigen is currently unknown. Primers for the PCR totalled 60 Vbeta and 13 Jbeta. Sequencing was performed with immunoSEQ multiplex PCR; in TCRdb, only in-frame clones are kept and a portion is missing. Counted here are about 130,000 clones, over 60% occurring once; the ten biggest clones make up approximately 4.3%. This specimen comes from a study of cytomegalovirus exposure and HLA in healthy donors. Notes on the study in general: CMV serostatus stood as the only immune exposure information on hand.

The V gene lost 3 bases and the J gene lost 6 bases, with 11 bases spanning the gap. Germline lookup yields CDR1 LNHDA and CDR2 SQIVND (reference sequence). The CDR3 length is 14 residues. The sample was PBMCs. This TCR was sampled from a man aged 60-69 years in good health and CMV-seropositive. The chain employs TRBV19 and TRBJ2-2; D perhaps matches TRBD1 (5 bases). The CDR3 spells CASSIQGLSGELFF. DNA of the CDR3: TGTGCCAGTAGTATCCAGGGTTTATCCGGGGAGCTGTTTTTT.